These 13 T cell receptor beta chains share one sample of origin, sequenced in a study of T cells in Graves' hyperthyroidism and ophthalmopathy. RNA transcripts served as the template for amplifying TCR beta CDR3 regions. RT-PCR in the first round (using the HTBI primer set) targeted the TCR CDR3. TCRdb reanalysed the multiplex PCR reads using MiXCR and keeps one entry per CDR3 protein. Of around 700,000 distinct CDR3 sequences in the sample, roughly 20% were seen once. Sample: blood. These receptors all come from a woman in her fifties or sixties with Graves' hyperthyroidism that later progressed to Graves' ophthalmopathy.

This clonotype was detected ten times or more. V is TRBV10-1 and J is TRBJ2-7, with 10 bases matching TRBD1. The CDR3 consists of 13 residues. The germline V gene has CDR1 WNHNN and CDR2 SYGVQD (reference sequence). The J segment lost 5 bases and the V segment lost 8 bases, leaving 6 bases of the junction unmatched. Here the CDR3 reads CASSRTGGNEQYF. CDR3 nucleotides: TGCGCCAGCTCTAGGACAGGGGGTAACGAGCAGTACTTC.

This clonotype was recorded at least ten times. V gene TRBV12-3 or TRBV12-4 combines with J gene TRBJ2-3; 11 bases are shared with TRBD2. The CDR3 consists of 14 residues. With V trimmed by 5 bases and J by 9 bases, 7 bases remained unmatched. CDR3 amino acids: CASSISGGAATQYF. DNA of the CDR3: TGTGCCAGCAGTATTAGCGGGGGGGCAGCCACGCAGTATTTT.

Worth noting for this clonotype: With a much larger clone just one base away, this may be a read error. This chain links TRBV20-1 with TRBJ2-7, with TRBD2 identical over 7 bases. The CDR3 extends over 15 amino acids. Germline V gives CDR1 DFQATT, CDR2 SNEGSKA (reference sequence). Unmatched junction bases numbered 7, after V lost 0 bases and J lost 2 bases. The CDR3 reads CSARDQRGSPYEQYF. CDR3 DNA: TGCAGTGCTAGAGATCAGCGGGGCAGCCCCTACGAGCAGTACTTC.

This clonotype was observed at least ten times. For the CDR3, the DNA is TGTGCCAGCAGGTATGGGGAGCCCCAGCATTTT. Translating it yields CASRYGEPQHF. J is TRBJ1-5 and V is TRBV2; D is unclear. The germline V gene has CDR1 SNHLY and CDR2 FYNNEI. The ends were cut back, 6 bases at V and 8 bases at J, with 8 bases in the middle. CDR3 length: 11 residues.

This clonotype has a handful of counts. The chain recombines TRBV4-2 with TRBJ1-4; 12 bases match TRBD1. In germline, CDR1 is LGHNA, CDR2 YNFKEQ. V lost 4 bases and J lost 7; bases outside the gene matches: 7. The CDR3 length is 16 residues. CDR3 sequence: CASSPLPGQGAEKLFF. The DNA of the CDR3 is TGTGCCAGCAGCCCCCTACCGGGACAGGGGGCTGAAAAACTGTTTTTT.

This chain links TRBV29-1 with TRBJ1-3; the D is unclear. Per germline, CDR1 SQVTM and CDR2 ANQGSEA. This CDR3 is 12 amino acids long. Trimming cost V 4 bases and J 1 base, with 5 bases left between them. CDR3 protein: CSVGSSGNTIYF. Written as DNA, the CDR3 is TGCAGCGTTGGTAGTTCTGGAAACACCATATATTTT. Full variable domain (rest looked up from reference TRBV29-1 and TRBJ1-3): SAVISQKPSRDICQRGTSLTIQCQVDSQVTMMFWYRQQPGQSLTLIATANQGSEATYESGFVIDKFPISRPNLTFSTLTVSNMSPEDSSIYLCSVGSSGNTIYFGEGSWLTVV.

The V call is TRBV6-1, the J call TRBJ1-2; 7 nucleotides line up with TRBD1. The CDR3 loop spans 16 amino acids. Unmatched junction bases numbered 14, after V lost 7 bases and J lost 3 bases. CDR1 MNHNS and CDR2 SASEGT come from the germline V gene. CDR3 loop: CASTQSRTGRDYGYTF. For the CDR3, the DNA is TGTGCCAGCACCCAAAGTCGGACAGGCCGTGACTATGGCTACACCTTC.

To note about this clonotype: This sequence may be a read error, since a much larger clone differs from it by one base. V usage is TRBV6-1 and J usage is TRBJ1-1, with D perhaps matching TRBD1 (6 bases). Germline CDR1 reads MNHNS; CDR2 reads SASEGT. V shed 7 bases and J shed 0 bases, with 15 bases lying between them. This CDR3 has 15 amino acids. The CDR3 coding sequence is TGTGCCAGCACCTTAGACGGGGGCATGAACACTGAAGCTTTCTTT. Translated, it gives CASTLDGGMNTEAFF.

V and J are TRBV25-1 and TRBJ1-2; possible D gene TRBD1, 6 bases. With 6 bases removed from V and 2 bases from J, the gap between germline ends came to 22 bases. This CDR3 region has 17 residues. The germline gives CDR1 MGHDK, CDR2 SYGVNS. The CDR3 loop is CASSPSEGHIGNYGYTF. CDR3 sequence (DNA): TGTGCCAGCAGCCCGAGTGAGGGACATATAGGGAACTATGGCTACACCTTC.

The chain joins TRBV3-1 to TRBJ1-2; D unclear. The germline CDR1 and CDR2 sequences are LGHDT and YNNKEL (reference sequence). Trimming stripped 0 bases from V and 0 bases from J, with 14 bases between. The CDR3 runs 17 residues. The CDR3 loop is CASSQDPPDAANYGYTF. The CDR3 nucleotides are TGTGCCAGCAGCCAAGATCCTCCGGACGCCGCTAACTATGGCTACACCTTC.

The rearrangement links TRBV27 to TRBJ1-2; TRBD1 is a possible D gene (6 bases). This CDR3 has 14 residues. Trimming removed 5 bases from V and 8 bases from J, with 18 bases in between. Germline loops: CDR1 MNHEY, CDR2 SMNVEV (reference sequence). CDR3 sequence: CASSVSDRTYGYTF. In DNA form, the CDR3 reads TGTGCCAGCAGTGTAAGCGACAGGACCTACGGCTACACCTTC.

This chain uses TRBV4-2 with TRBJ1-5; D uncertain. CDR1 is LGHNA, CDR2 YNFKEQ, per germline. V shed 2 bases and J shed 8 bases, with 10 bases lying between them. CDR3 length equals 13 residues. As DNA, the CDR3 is TGTGCCAGCAGCCAAAACAGTGGAGAGCCCCAGCATTTT. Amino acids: CASSQNSGEPQHF.

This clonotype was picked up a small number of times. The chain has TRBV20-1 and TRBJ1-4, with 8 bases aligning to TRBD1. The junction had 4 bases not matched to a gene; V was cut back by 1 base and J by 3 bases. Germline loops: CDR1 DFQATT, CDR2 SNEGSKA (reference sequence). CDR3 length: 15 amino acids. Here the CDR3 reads CSARVGQASNEKLFF. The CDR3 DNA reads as TGCAGTGCTAGAGTGGGACAGGCTTCTAATGAAAAACTGTTTTTT.